The present entry profiles one T cell receptor beta chain with its context. Its target antigen remains unknown. No clone much larger than this one lies a single base away; base qualities are absent. The sample comes from a study of T cell repertoires in cytomegalovirus infection (dated by TCRdb to between 2017 and 2020). In the study overall: Recently identified HLA-C-restricted CMV epitopes, whose presentation resists viral immunomodulation, were targeted by peptide stimulations together with well-studied HLA-B-restricted epitopes. Donor HLA type was relevant to the analysis, because carriage of CMV infection together with the matching HLA type was indicated by public TCR beta signatures. What the work shows at the level of the full study, not this receptor alone: The ex vivo response was dominated by HLA-C-restricted CMV-specific TCR beta clonotypes, which also provided the single most frequent clonotype in two of eight donors. In both this cohort and an independent cohort of some 350 donors, the cumulative frequency of public TCR beta family members distinguished carriers of CMV infection plus the relevant HLA type.

The treatment or condition label of this sample denotes: in vitro stimulation with specific CMV peptide epitopes to enrich CMV-specific T cells. The trim is 1 base for V and 4 bases for J, with a gap of 8 bases between the germline ends. Per the germline V gene (reference sequence), SEHNR is the CDR1 and FQNEAQ is the CDR2. From its cysteine to its phenylalanine, the CDR3 spans 15 amino acids. The entry retains the CDR3 DNA only, 45 bases that are in frame from base 1. Sequenced using an Illumina HiSeq 1500. TCRdb handled the public reads itself, with Q25 trimming in fastp and clone calling in MiXCR, and kept productive beta chains. For every CDR3 protein sequence, its rows merge into one entry that carries the most common genes and DNA. The table for this sample lists almost 90,000 distinct CDR3 sequences; about 29% of them were counted only once. Of the sample, about 72% falls within the top ten clones.

Here the sequenced sample was CD8+ T cells from cultured PBMCs, taken from culture after CMV antigen stimulation. The chain couples TRBV7-9 to TRBJ1-6, with the D gene too uncertain to name. The TCR comes from a human donor in good health (CMV status not recorded). Some clones in this sample may be carry-over from other donors' samples. The DNA sequence reads TGTGCCAGCAGCTTAGGGGAGGCATATAATTCACCCCTCCACTTT. Translated, it gives CASSLGEAYNSPLHF.